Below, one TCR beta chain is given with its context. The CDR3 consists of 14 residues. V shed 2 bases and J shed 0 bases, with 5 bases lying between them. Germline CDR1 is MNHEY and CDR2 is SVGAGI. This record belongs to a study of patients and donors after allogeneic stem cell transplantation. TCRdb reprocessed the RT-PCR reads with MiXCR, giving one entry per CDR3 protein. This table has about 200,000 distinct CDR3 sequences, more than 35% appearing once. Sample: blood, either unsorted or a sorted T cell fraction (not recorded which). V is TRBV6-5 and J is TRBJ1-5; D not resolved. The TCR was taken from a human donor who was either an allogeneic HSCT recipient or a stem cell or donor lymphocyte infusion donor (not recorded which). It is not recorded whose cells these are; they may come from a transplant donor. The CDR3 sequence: CASSYDYSNQPQHF. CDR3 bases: TGTGCCAGCAGTTACGATTATAGCAATCAGCCCCAGCATTTT.